Sequencing of this T cell receptor (beta chain) was carried out in a study of technical replicates of blood from a few donors. The V gene's germline CDR1 is SGHTA and CDR2 FQGNSA. V lost 5 bases and J 5 bases, leaving 15 bases between the germline ends. The CDR3 loop spans 14 amino acids. Produced via immunoSEQ multiplex PCR; TCRdb's table is partial and in-frame only. The repertoire includes about 64,000 clones, 80% to 90% of them detected once, and about 4.8% sits in the top ten. The V and J genes are TRBV7-2 and TRBJ2-5, with D possibly TRBD2 on 6 matching bases. This sequence originates from a human donor in good health. Some clones in this sample may be carry-over from other donors' samples. The sample comprised PBMCs. CDR3 protein: CASSPAGHGETQYF. The CDR3 DNA reads as TGTGCCAGCAGCCCAGCGGGCCATGGGGAGACCCAGTACTTC.